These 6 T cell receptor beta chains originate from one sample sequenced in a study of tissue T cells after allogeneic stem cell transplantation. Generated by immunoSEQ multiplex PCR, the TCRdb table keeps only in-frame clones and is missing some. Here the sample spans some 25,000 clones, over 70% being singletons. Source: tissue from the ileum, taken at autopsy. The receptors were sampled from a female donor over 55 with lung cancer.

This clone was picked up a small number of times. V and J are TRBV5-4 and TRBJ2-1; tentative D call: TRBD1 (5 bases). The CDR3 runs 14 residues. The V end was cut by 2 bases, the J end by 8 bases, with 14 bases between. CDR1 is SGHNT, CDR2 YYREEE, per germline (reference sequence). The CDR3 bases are TGTGCCAGCAGCTTTCGAGGAAGGGGTCATGAGCAGTTCTTC. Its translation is CASSFRGRGHEQFF.

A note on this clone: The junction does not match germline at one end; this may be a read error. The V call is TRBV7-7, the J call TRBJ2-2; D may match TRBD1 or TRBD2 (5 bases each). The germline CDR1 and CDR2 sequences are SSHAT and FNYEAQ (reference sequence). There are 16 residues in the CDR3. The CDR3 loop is CASSLNWGLNTGELFF. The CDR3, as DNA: TGTGCTAGCAGCTTAAACTGGGGGTTAAACACCGGGGAGCTGTTTTTT.

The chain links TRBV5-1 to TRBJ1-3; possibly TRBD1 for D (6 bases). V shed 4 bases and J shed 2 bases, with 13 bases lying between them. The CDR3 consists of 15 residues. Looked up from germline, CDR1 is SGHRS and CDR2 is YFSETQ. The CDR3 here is CASSASQGAGNTIYF. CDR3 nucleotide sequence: TGCGCCAGCAGCGCGTCACAGGGAGCTGGAAACACCATATATTTT.

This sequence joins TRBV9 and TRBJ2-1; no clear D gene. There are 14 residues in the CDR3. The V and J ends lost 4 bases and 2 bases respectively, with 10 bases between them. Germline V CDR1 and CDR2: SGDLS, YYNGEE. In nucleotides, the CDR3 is TGTGCCAGCAGCTTTAGCCCGACCTACAATGAGCAGTTCTTC. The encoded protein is CASSFSPTYNEQFF. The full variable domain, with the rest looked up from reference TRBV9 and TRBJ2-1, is DSGVTQTPKHLITATGQRVTLRCSPRSGDLSVYWYQQSLDQGLQFLIQYYNGEERAKGNILERFSAQQFPDLHSELNLSSLELGDSALYFCASSFSPTYNEQFFGPGTRLTVL.

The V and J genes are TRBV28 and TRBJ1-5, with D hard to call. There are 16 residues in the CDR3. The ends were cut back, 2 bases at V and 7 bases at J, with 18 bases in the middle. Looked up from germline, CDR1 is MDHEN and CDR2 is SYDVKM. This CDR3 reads CASSLLSLKPWQPQHF. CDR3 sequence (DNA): TGTGCCAGCAGTTTACTTTCTCTGAAACCCTGGCAGCCCCAGCATTTT.

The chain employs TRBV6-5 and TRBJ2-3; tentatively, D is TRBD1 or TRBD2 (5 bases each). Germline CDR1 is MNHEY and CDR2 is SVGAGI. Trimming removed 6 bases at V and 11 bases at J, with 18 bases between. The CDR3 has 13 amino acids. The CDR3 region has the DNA TGTGCCAGCAGCTCCCCGGGACCTAGGGGGCAGTATTTT. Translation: CASSSPGPRGQYF.